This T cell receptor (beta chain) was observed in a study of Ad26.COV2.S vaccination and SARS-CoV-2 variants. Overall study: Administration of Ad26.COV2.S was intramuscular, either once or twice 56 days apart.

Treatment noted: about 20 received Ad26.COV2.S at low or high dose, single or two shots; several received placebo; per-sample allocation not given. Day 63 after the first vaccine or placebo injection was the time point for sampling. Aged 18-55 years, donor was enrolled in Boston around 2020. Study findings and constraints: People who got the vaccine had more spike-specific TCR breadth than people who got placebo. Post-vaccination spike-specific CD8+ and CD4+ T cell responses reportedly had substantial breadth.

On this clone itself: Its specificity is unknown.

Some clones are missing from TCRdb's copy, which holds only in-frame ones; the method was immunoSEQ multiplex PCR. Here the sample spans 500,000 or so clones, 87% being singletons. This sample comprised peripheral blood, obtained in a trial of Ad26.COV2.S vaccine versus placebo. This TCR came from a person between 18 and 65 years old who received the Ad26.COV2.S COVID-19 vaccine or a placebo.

CDR3 coding DNA: TGTGCCAGCAGCTTAAGCCCCCAGCCCGCCCCCTACAATGAGCAGTTCTTC. Translation gives CASSLSPQPAPYNEQFF. The rearrangement joins TRBV7-3 to TRBJ2-1; D uncertain. Germline V lookup: CDR1 SGHTA, CDR2 FQGTGA. V lost 1 base to trimming and J lost 2 bases, with 15 bases between them. CDR3 length: 17 residues.